The present entry profiles one TCR beta chain with its context. The target antigen is unknown. This specimen belongs to a study of tumor-infiltrating lymphocytes in primary liver carcinoma. For blood RNA, unsorted whole blood served as the source, and germline DNA was extracted too. A sample of around 4 milliliters of peripheral blood was taken before surgery. Study-wide results and limits: Tumor region pairs outstripped tumor-adjacent and tumor-blood pairs in overlap.

The germline V gene has CDR1 MNHEY and CDR2 SVGAGI. V dropped 4 bases and J dropped 0 bases, with 15 bases sitting between them. This CDR3 contains 16 residues. Synthesis of TCR beta cDNA was carried out from approximately 470 ng total RNA with a constant-region primer. Libraries for TCR beta were built through three nested multiplex PCR rounds, which together made up a slightly modified ARM-PCR procedure. The study ran its first two PCR rounds for roughly 10 cycles each, using TRBV1-TRBV30 forward primers and a C-beta reverse primer. TCRdb analysed the multiplex PCR reads with MiXCR anew, one entry per CDR3 protein. The data show some 180,000 distinct CDR3 sequences, about 60% seen once.

Sequencing used peripheral blood. The TCR comes from a man aged 35-49 years with primary liver carcinoma and hepatitis B virus infection. The rearrangement links TRBV6-5 to TRBJ2-5, with a tentative D call TRBD2 (5 bases). Here the CDR3 reads CASSSDRAGDQETQYF. The CDR3 DNA follows: TGTGCCAGCAGTTCCGACCGGGCCGGGGACCAAGAGACCCAGTACTTC.